A selection of T cell receptor beta chains follows, all from one sample in a study of blood T cell repertoires in COVID-19. TCRdb keeps only in-frame clones here, not all; method: immunoSEQ multiplex PCR. The sample has under 75,000 clones; around 87% are singletons. Material: peripheral blood. These receptors all stem from a woman under 30 with acute or convalescent COVID-19. Both conserved end residues are part of each CDR3. A D gene is named only where the DNA matches it firmly. A clone size is listed for some rows: how often the clone was seen (once, few, many), or a class if it is expanded.

v_call	d_call	clone_size	j_call	cdr3_nt	cdr3_aa
TRBV27	TRBD1	-	TRBJ1-6	TGTGCCAGCAGTTCTACAGGGGGGGTTTATAATTCACCCCTCCACTTT	CASSSTGGVYNSPLHF
TRBV19	TRBD1	-	TRBJ1-5	TGTGCCAGTAGTCCTAGCGACAGGGGGTACGGTCAGCCCCAGCATTTT	CASSPSDRGYGQPQHF
TRBV6-1	TRBD1	-	TRBJ1-3	TGTGCCAGCAGTGAAAGGACAGGGAGGGGAAACACCATATATTTT	CASSERTGRGNTIYF
TRBV5-8	TRBD2	-	TRBJ2-1	TGTGCCAGCAGCTTGGATAGCGGGATCTATGAGCAGTTCTTC	CASSLDSGIYEQFF
TRBV11-2	-	-	TRBJ2-1	TGTGCCAGCAGCTTAGGGCCCGGGGTGGCCAATGAGCAGTTCTTC	CASSLGPGVANEQFF
TRBV15	TRBD2	-	TRBJ2-1	TGTGCCACCAGCAGAGATAGGGCTAGCGGGTATAATGAGCAGTTCTTC	CATSRDRASGYNEQFF
TRBV28	-	-	TRBJ1-2	TGTGCCAGCAGTTTCCCGAACTATGGCTACACCTTC	CASSFPNYGYTF
TRBV30	TRBD1	once	TRBJ1-2	TGTGCCCGGAGGGACAGGGTAGGAGGCTACACCTTC	CARRDRVGGYTF
TRBV12-3/TRBV12-4	-	-	TRBJ1-3	TGTGCCAGCAGTTTACAGGCCGTCAACACCATATATTTT	CASSLQAVNTIYF
TRBV28	-	-	TRBJ1-1	TGTGCCAGCAACTCGCCGGCAAGCGTCACTGAAGCTTTCTTT	CASNSPASVTEAFF
TRBV4-1	TRBD1	few	TRBJ1-4	TGCGCCAGCAGCCAAGTCTTGACAGGGGGCTATGAAAAACTGTTTTTT	CASSQVLTGGYEKLFF
TRBV14	-	-	TRBJ2-3	TGTGCCAGTAGAGGGCACAGCACAGATACGCAGTATTTT	CASRGHSTDTQYF
TRBV5-5	TRBD2	-	TRBJ2-3	TGTGCCAGCAGCTTGGCCGCTAGCGGGAGGACTTTGGATACGCAGTATTTT	CASSLAASGRTLDTQYF
TRBV12-3/TRBV12-4	-	-	TRBJ2-3	TGTGCCAGCAGTCAGGGAGATACGCAGTATTTT	CASSQGDTQYF
TRBV2	TRBD1	-	TRBJ1-2	TGTGCCAGCAGTAAACAAGGGGGCCAGTCTAACTATGGCTACACCTTC	CASSKQGGQSNYGYTF
TRBV7-8	-	-	TRBJ1-1	TGTGCCAGCAGCCGCAACCAGGGTGGCACTGAAGCTTTCTTT	CASSRNQGGTEAFF
TRBV2	-	-	TRBJ2-2	TGTGCCAGCACGGAGGGGCGAAAGAACACCGGGGAGCTGTTTTTT	CASTEGRKNTGELFF
TRBV7-8	TRBD2	-	TRBJ2-1	TGTGCCAGCAGCCCTAGCGGCTCCTACAATGAGCAGTTCTTC	CASSPSGSYNEQFF
TRBV7-8	-	-	TRBJ1-2	TGTGCCAGCAGCTTATTCCCGGGGGACTATGGCTACACCTTC	CASSLFPGDYGYTF
TRBV2	-	-	TRBJ2-5	TGTGCCAGCAACGGGGTCTTCCAAGAGACCCAGTACTTC	CASNGVFQETQYF
TRBV2	-	-	TRBJ1-3	TGTGCCAGCAGTGAAGACAGGGTTGGAAACACCATATATTTT	CASSEDRVGNTIYF
TRBV10-3	TRBD1	-	TRBJ2-1	TGTGCCATCAGGCCGGGACAGGGCGATGAGCAGTTCTTC	CAIRPGQGDEQFF
TRBV6-6	TRBD1	-	TRBJ2-7	TGTGCCAGCAGCTCCGGACAGGCGCTCTACGAGCAGTACTTC	CASSSGQALYEQYF
TRBV5-1	TRBD1	once	TRBJ1-2	TGCGCCAGCAGCCCGGACAGGGGGCTTGGCTACACCTTC	CASSPDRGLGYTF
TRBV20-1	-	-	TRBJ2-5	TGCAGTGCTCACCAGGGGCAGACCCAGTACTTC	CSAHQGQTQYF
TRBV7-8	-	-	TRBJ2-7	TGTGCCAGCAGCTTATCGGGCAGGGCCAACGAGCAGTACTTC	CASSLSGRANEQYF
TRBV7-9	TRBD2	-	TRBJ2-2	TGTGCCAGCAGGGTGGGACTAGCCCACACCGGGGAGCTGTTTTTT	CASRVGLAHTGELFF
TRBV5-1	-	-	TRBJ2-6	TGCGCCAGCAGCTTGGTGGCAGGCTCTGGGGCCAACGTCCTGACTTTC	CASSLVAGSGANVLTF
TRBV27	TRBD2	-	TRBJ2-1	TGTGCCAGCAGCCCAGGAACTAGCGGGAGGTACAATGAGCAGTTCTTC	CASSPGTSGRYNEQFF
TRBV27	TRBD2	-	TRBJ2-2	TGTGCCAGCAGTTTAGACGGACTAGCGGCGAACACCGGGGAGCTGTTTTTT	CASSLDGLAANTGELFF
TRBV6-5	TRBD1	-	TRBJ2-7	TGTGCCAGCAGCAGGACAGGTGACTCCTACGAGCAGTACTTC	CASSRTGDSYEQYF
TRBV7-2	TRBD1	-	TRBJ2-1	TGTGCCAGCAGCACAGACAGGGGGAATGAGCAGTTCTTC	CASSTDRGNEQFF
TRBV21-1	-	-	TRBJ1-2	TGTGCCAGCAGACAGGGTTGGCTTAACTATGGCTACACCTTC	CASRQGWLNYGYTF
TRBV27	-	-	TRBJ1-2	TGTGCCAGCAGTTTAAGAGGGAACTATGGCTACACCTTC	CASSLRGNYGYTF
TRBV4-2	TRBD1	-	TRBJ1-4	TGTGCCAGCAGCCCGAGACTTGACAGGGTGCAACTGTTTTTT	CASSPRLDRVQLFF
TRBV4-1	-	-	TRBJ1-6	TGCGCCAGCAGCCAACAGGGTGGAGGGGTCCGGGGACTCCTCCACTTT	CASSQQGGGVRGLLHF
TRBV12-3/TRBV12-4	-	-	TRBJ1-1	TGTGCCAGCAGTCGGGGTCAGACTGAAGCTTTCTTT	CASSRGQTEAFF
TRBV6-5	-	-	TRBJ2-3	TGTGCCAGCAGTTACTCCCCCCAGGGAATGACAGATACGCAGTATTTT	CASSYSPQGMTDTQYF
TRBV11-2	TRBD1	-	TRBJ2-2	TGTGCCAGCAGCTTACAGACAGGGGGTTCGGCCGGGGAGCTGTTTTTT	CASSLQTGGSAGELFF
TRBV5-1	-	-	TRBJ1-1	TGCGCCAGCAGCTTCTTCGGACAAGAAGCTTTCTTT	CASSFFGQEAFF
TRBV2	-	-	TRBJ2-5	TGTGCCAGCAGTGTCGGGGTCGTACGGGAGACCCAGTACTTC	CASSVGVVRETQYF
TRBV11-3	-	-	TRBJ2-1	TGTGCCAGCAGCTCACAGGGGAGGTACAATGAGCAGTTCTTC	CASSSQGRYNEQFF
TRBV9	TRBD2	-	TRBJ2-1	TGTGCCAGCAGCGTAGCGGGGGGGCTAGCAAATGAGCAGTTCTTC	CASSVAGGLANEQFF
TRBV30	-	-	TRBJ1-2	TGTGCCTGGAGTGGCGACATTAACTATGGCTACACCTTC	CAWSGDINYGYTF
TRBV7-8	TRBD2	-	TRBJ2-3	TGTGCCAGCAGCCCCTTTAGCGGGGGGGCTGGAGATACGCAGTATTTT	CASSPFSGGAGDTQYF
TRBV9	-	-	TRBJ1-1	TGTGCCAGCAGTAAACTGGTGAACACTGAAGCTTTCTTT	CASSKLVNTEAFF
TRBV19	-	few	TRBJ2-2	TGTGCCAGTATTGGGACTGGGGCACCCGGGGAGCTGTTTTTT	CASIGTGAPGELFF
TRBV20-1	-	-	TRBJ1-1	TGCAGGGCGAGTGTCTCCGTGAACACTGAAGCTTTCTTT	CRASVSVNTEAFF
TRBV14	-	once	TRBJ1-1	TGTGCCAGCAGCCAAGATCCTATAGTTACTGAAGCTTTCTTT	CASSQDPIVTEAFF
TRBV5-4	TRBD1	-	TRBJ1-2	TGTGCCAGCAGTTTTACAGGGGGCTGGGATGGCTACACCTTC	CASSFTGGWDGYTF
TRBV19	-	-	TRBJ1-4	TGTGCCAGTAGTATAGTGGACAGACCTAATGAAAAACTGTTTTTT	CASSIVDRPNEKLFF
TRBV29-1	TRBD1	-	TRBJ2-5	TGCAGCGCCGGACAGGGCCAAGAGACCCAGTACTTC	CSAGQGQETQYF
TRBV5-1	TRBD1	-	TRBJ2-7	TGCGCCAGCAGCTTGGCGGGACAGGGGGCCCACGAGCAGTACTTC	CASSLAGQGAHEQYF
TRBV6-6	TRBD1	-	TRBJ2-5	TGTGCCAGCAGCCCTGGACAGGGCGGGATGTGGTACTTC	CASSPGQGGMWYF